The TCR beta chain described here comes from a study of CD8+CD57+ T cells in acquired aplastic anemia (dated by TCRdb to 2016 to 2019). Study-level background: On average, sorted CD4+ and CD8+ cells yielded around 3.4 ug of extracted DNA, with a range of about 0.18 to 27.4 ug. A CD8+CD57+ expansion meant a frequency higher than the mean frequency seen in healthy subjects.

The patients picked for sequencing were ones in whom flow cytometry had shown an expansion of CD8+CD57+ cells. All patients had severe acquired aplastic anemia diagnosed by International Study of Aplastic Anemia and Agranulocytosis and Camitta criteria. At the time blood was sampled, none of the patients had received any therapy. The study deep-sequenced TCR repertoires of sorted CD4+ and CD8+ blood T cells from severe aplastic anemia patients and healthy subjects. Patients were enrolled in the USA under clinicaltrials.gov protocols 00001620, 01623167, 00001397, 00071045, 00081523 and 00961064. Ficoll-Paque density gradient centrifugation was used to isolate peripheral blood mononuclear cells. Before DNA extraction, CD4+ and CD8+ T cells were sorted with FACS or magnetic beads. This clonotype was seen only a few times. Its target antigen remains unknown. No qualities accompany the bases; no much larger clone lies one base away.

Trimming removed 0 bases from V and 7 bases from J, leaving 13 bases between the germline ends. The CDR3 numbers 13 residues from cysteine through phenylalanine. Just the 39-base CDR3 DNA is kept, in frame starting at base 1. CDR1 and CDR2, per the germline V gene (reference sequence), are DFQATT and SNEGSKA. The paper's findings and limits, for the study overall: Although around 30 CD8+ CDR3 sequences were shared by patients and controls, these sequences appeared highly expressed in patients and within the immunodominant clones of patients. Patients and healthy controls showed no significant difference in CD8+ Simpson's diversity (P=0.060).

TCR beta VDJ combination and CDR3 sequence profiling used genomic DNA as the template. TCR repertoire sequencing was run on an Illumina HiSeq 2000. Concerning the study's data processing: Repertoire assessment relied on Simpson's diversity index, CDR3 size and DJ length profiles, and TRBV/TRBJ rearrangement plots. The most abundant DNA sequence in the deep sequencing data was defined as the immunodominant clone. CDR3 amino acid sequences were checked for sharing across subjects and were also compared against the VDJdb database and published repertoires. TCRdb reworked the public reads: Q25 trimming with fastp, MiXCR clone assembly, productive beta chains retained. Every distinct CDR3 protein forms one entry, paired with its most common genes and DNA. Clone size and V and J calls follow TCRdb, not the original study. Recorded for this sample are some 200,000 distinct CDR3 sequences; about 60% of them occurred a single time. Jointly, the top ten make up about 60% of the sample.

The sequencing input was sorted CD4+, CD8+, or CD8+CD57+ T cells (not recorded which) from PBMCs. The rearranged segments are TRBV20-1 and TRBJ2-7; TRBD1 might be the D gene, on 6 matching bases. This receptor was obtained from a human donor with aplastic anemia. The nucleotide sequence is given as TGCAGTGCTAGAGATCTCAGGGGTTGGGAGCAGTACTTC. It translates as CSARDLRGWEQYF.